The clone carrying this TCR beta chain has just one count. Its antigen is unknown. This record comes from a study of OX40 agonist ivuxolimab in advanced cancers. Regarding the study as a whole: In general, CD8+ T cells held more expanded clones than CD4+ did, on average. With doses of 0.1-3.0 mg/kg, partial responders showed among the lowest clonal expansion.

J lost 3 bases, V lost 5 bases, and 6 bases had no gene match. Germline lookup yields CDR1 MNHNS and CDR2 SASEGT. The CDR3 covers 14 residues. Sequencing was performed with immunoSEQ multiplex PCR; in TCRdb, only in-frame clones are kept and a portion is missing. The repertoire holds fewer than 85,000 clones, with around 87% as singletons. The rearrangement joins TRBV6-1 to TRBJ1-1, with TRBD1 matching over 7 bases. The material was CD4+ or CD8+ T cells sorted from blood, obtained in a trial of the OX40 agonist ivuxolimab. This receptor was identified in an adult with an advanced solid tumor such as melanoma, head and neck, liver or kidney cancer. CDR3 residues: CASSRQGGDTEAFF. The CDR3 region has the DNA TGTGCCAGCAGTCGACAGGGAGGGGACACTGAAGCTTTCTTT.